Listed below are T cell receptor beta chains from one sample, sequenced in a study of identical twins. TCRdb re-analysed the 5' RACE reads in MiXCR, keeping a single row per CDR3 protein. There are about 890,000 distinct CDR3 sequences in the sample; around 12% occur only once, and 1.5% to 2% lies in the top ten. This sample was shared with a second study, whose subject was yellow fever vaccine responses in identical twins.

Material for sequencing was PBMCs. These receptors originate from a woman aged 18-29 years in good health. The CDR3 runs from the conserved cysteine through the conserved F or W. D genes are given only for firm matches. Size is omitted from some rows. Given values are once, few, many or a class for expanded clones.

CDR3 length | D gene | clone size | J gene | V gene | CDR3 protein | CDR3 DNA
16 | . | many | TRBJ2-7 | TRBV7-8 | CASSLVSRGPYYEQYF | TGTGCCAGCAGCTTAGTTAGTAGGGGCCCATACTACGAGCAGTACTTC
14 | TRBD1 | . | TRBJ1-2 | TRBV6-2/TRBV6-3 | CASTDSTGDYGYTF | TGTGCCAGCACCGACTCGACAGGGGACTATGGCTACACCTTC
19 | TRBD2 | . | TRBJ2-3 | TRBV6-5 | CASSYVGVAGGPSTDTQYF | TGTGCCAGCAGTTACGTGGGAGTAGCGGGGGGGCCTAGCACAGATACGCAGTATTTT
15 | . | . | TRBJ2-7 | TRBV11-2 | CASSHPRDREYEQYF | TGTGCCAGCAGCCACCCCCGGGACCGGGAGTACGAGCAGTACTTC
23 | TRBD1 | . | TRBJ2-7 | TRBV7-8 | CASSLGIVIAGQGASRGYYEQYF | TGTGCCAGCAGCTTAGGGATCGTCATCGCGGGACAGGGGGCTTCGCGGGGGTACTACGAGCAGTACTTC
13 | . | . | TRBJ1-1 | TRBV29-1 | CSVAPMIWTEAFF | TGCAGCGTTGCGCCCATGATATGGACTGAAGCTTTCTTT
16 | . | . | TRBJ2-3 | TRBV7-2 | CASGLHGDLRTDTQYF | TGTGCCAGCGGGCTCCATGGGGACCTACGCACAGATACGCAGTATTTT
14 | . | . | TRBJ2-3 | TRBV7-2 | CASSLALGFEAQYF | TGTGCCAGCAGCTTAGCGCTGGGTTTTGAGGCGCAGTATTTT
14 | . | few | TRBJ2-3 | TRBV5-1 | CASRGQRHTDTQYF | TGCGCCAGCAGGGGTCAGAGACACACAGATACGCAGTATTTT
15 | TRBD1 | few | TRBJ1-2 | TRBV19 | CASSATGQANYGYTF | TGTGCCAGTAGTGCTACGGGACAGGCGAACTATGGCTACACCTTC
18 | . | few | TRBJ2-1 | TRBV11-1 | CASSLAVWQSNSYNEQFF | TGTGCCAGCAGCTTAGCTGTTTGGCAGAGCAATTCCTACAATGAGCAGTTCTTC
19 | . | . | TRBJ2-1 | TRBV21-1 | CASPQETKAGVHLGGEQFF | TGTGCCAGCCCCCAGGAAACCAAAGCGGGGGTGCACCTGGGGGGTGAGCAGTTCTTC
23 | . | few | TRBJ2-5 | TRBV18 | CASSPPNTVSKERSSGGEETQYF | TGTGCCAGCTCACCTCCAAACACCGTATCTAAAGAACGTTCATCAGGGGGGGAAGAGACCCAGTACTTC
16 | . | many | TRBJ2-1 | TRBV2 | CASSVPGWSSYNEQFF | TGTGCCAGCAGTGTGCCGGGATGGAGCTCCTACAATGAGCAGTTCTTC
17 | . | . | TRBJ2-5 | TRBV7-9 | CASSPSIGPTSQETQYF | TGTGCCAGCAGCCCCAGCATAGGGCCGACTTCCCAAGAGACCCAGTACTTC
18 | TRBD1 | . | TRBJ2-2 | TRBV5-5 | CASSRTFQTGGVTGELFF | TGTGCCAGCAGCAGAACATTCCAGACAGGGGGCGTGACCGGGGAGCTGTTTTTT
11 | . | . | TRBJ2-1 | TRBV2 | CARGHNNEQFF | TGTGCCAGGGGACATAACAATGAGCAGTTCTTC
15 | TRBD2 | few | TRBJ2-3 | TRBV12-3/TRBV12-4 | CASILSGMTTDTQYF | TGTGCCAGCATCCTTAGCGGGATGACGACAGATACGCAGTATTTT
13 | . | . | TRBJ1-6 | TRBV7-2 | CASPGFYNSPLHF | TGTGCCAGCCCAGGGTTCTATAATTCACCCCTCCACTTT
15 | . | few | TRBJ2-3 | TRBV6-5 | CASSSMGLSTDTQYF | TGTGCCAGCAGTTCGATGGGACTCAGCACAGATACGCAGTATTTT
15 | . | few | TRBJ1-2 | TRBV20-1 | CSASLGPDSNYGYTF | TGCAGTGCTAGTTTGGGGCCAGATTCTAACTATGGCTACACCTTC
14 | TRBD1 | . | TRBJ1-1 | TRBV5-1 | CASSGQGLGTEAFF | TGCGCCAGCAGCGGACAGGGACTAGGCACTGAAGCTTTCTTT
22 | TRBD2 | many | TRBJ2-1 | TRBV4-1 | CASSQAAPQRGLAGGPYNEQFF | TGCGCCAGCAGCCAAGCAGCACCCCAAAGAGGACTAGCGGGAGGTCCCTACAATGAGCAGTTCTTC
14 | . | few | TRBJ2-1 | TRBV6-5 | CASTVDVNYNEQFF | TGTGCCAGCACGGTTGATGTGAACTACAATGAGCAGTTCTTC
14 | TRBD1 | many | TRBJ1-1 | TRBV5-1 | CASSLVTGGTEAFF | TGCGCCAGCAGCTTGGTTACAGGGGGCACTGAAGCTTTCTTT
15 | . | . | TRBJ2-7 | TRBV11-3 | CASSPGRGSSYEQYF | TGTGCCAGCAGCCCGGGACGGGGGAGCTCCTACGAGCAGTACTTC
16 | TRBD2 | . | TRBJ2-1 | TRBV12-5 | CASGLVREGLINEQFF | TGTGCTAGTGGTTTGGTGCGGGAGGGCCTGATCAATGAGCAGTTCTTC
16 | . | many | TRBJ2-2 | TRBV21-1 | CASSKDWLANTGELFF | TGTGCCAGCAGCAAAGATTGGCTAGCGAACACCGGGGAGCTGTTTTTT
17 | TRBD1 | . | TRBJ1-5 | TRBV10-3 | CAISDPQTGSVDQPQHF | TGTGCCATCAGTGACCCACAGACAGGGTCTGTAGATCAGCCCCAGCATTTT
15 | . | few | TRBJ2-1 | TRBV6-1 | CASRPRGSWDDEQFF | TGTGCCAGCCGCCCCCGAGGTAGTTGGGACGATGAGCAGTTCTTC
12 | . | . | TRBJ2-2 | TRBV7-9 | CASSPENGELFF | TGTGCCAGCAGCCCAGAGAACGGGGAGCTGTTTTTT
14 | . | few | TRBJ1-4 | TRBV6-1 | CASSPPGVDEKLFF | TGTGCCAGCAGTCCCCCAGGTGTAGATGAAAAACTGTTTTTT
15 | . | few | TRBJ1-2 | TRBV19 | CASSMETGAYYGYTF | TGTGCCAGTAGTATGGAGACAGGAGCCTACTATGGCTACACCTTC
12 | . | few | TRBJ1-2 | TRBV11-3 | CASSSTGTGYTF | TGTGCCAGCAGCTCCACGGGAACTGGCTACACCTTC
15 | TRBD1 | . | TRBJ2-7 | TRBV5-6 | CASRPGQLSSYEQYF | TGTGCCAGCAGACCGGGACAGTTAAGCTCCTACGAGCAGTACTTC
14 | . | few | TRBJ2-1 | TRBV12-3/TRBV12-4 | CASSFAVSYNEQFF | TGTGCCAGCAGTTTCGCAGTCTCCTACAATGAGCAGTTCTTC
16 | TRBD1 | few | TRBJ1-6 | TRBV7-9 | CASSLGAGGDNSPLHF | TGTGCCAGCAGCTTAGGAGCAGGGGGTGACAATTCACCCCTCCACTTT
17 | . | few | TRBJ2-2 | TRBV12-5 | CASGLAPKTENTGELFF | TGTGCTAGTGGTTTGGCCCCTAAGACAGAGAACACCGGGGAGCTGTTTTTT
11 | . | . | TRBJ2-3 | TRBV20-1 | CSAKTALTQYF | TGCAGTGCTAAGACGGCTTTGACGCAGTATTTT
15 | . | . | TRBJ1-2 | TRBV5-6 | CASSLPLEGNYGYTF | TGTGCCAGCAGCTTGCCTCTAGAAGGCAACTATGGCTACACCTTC
12 | . | . | TRBJ2-1 | TRBV12-3/TRBV12-4 | CAPRSSYNEQFF | TGTGCCCCACGAAGCTCCTACAATGAGCAGTTCTTC
14 | . | . | TRBJ2-7 | TRBV5-5 | CASSLARGSDEQYF | TGTGCCAGCAGCTTGGCCCGGGGGTCGGACGAGCAGTACTTC
15 | . | few | TRBJ2-2 | TRBV6-4 | CASSGNGANTGELFF | TGTGCCAGCAGTGGAAATGGGGCAAACACCGGGGAGCTGTTTTTT
13 | . | many | TRBJ1-2 | TRBV3-1 | CASSQDLGNGYTF | TGTGCCAGCAGCCAAGACCTGGGAAATGGCTACACCTTC
15 | . | many | TRBJ2-6 | TRBV7-9 | CASSLWVSGANVLTF | TGTGCCAGCAGCTTGTGGGTCTCTGGGGCCAACGTCCTGACTTTC